The clone carrying this TCR beta chain was seen repeatedly, ten times or more. Combining a sample-barcoded 5' primer with a J-beta primer mix, a second PCR ran for roughly 6 to 12 cycles. From the 5' RACE reads, TCRdb called clonotypes with MiXCR, one entry per CDR3 protein. The table records around 990,000 distinct CDR3 sequences, roughly two fifths of them present only once. These data come from a study of blood T cells in healthy people across ages. The CDR3 runs to 14 residues. The germline V gene encodes CDR1 ENHRY and CDR2 SYGVKD. The V gene lost 4 bases and the J gene lost 3 bases, with 12 bases spanning the gap.

This clonotype was obtained from a man younger than 35 in good health. The V and J genes are TRBV10-3 and TRBJ1-2; D is possibly TRBD1 (6 bases). What was sequenced was blood. CDR3 amino acids: CAISGGQPDYGYTF. CDR3 coding DNA: TGTGCCATCAGTGGGGGACAACCTGACTATGGCTACACCTTC.